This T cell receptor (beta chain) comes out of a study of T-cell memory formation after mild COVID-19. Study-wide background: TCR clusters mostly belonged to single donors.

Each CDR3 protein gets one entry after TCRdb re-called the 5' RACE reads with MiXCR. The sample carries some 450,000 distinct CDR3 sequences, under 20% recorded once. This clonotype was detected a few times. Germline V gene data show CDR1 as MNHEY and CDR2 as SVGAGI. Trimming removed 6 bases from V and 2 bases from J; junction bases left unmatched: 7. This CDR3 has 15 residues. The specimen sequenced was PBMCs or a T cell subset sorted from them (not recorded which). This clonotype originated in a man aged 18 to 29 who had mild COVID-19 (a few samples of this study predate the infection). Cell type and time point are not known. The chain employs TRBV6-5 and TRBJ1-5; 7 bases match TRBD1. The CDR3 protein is CASSRQGTGNQPQHF. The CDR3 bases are TGTGCCAGCAGCCGACAGGGTACGGGCAATCAGCCCCAGCATTTT.